The 9 T cell receptor beta chains in this list originate from one sample, sequenced in a study of shared clonotypes between healthy human individuals. Method: immunoSEQ multiplex PCR; TCRdb's copy keeps in-frame clones and lacks some. The top ten clones hold about 0.89% of a sample with around 990,000 clones, approximately 75% of them seen once. Sequencing was done on a sample of memory CD4+ T cells from PBMCs. The subset: CD45RA-negative fraction. The receptors were sampled from a man aged 18 to 29 in good health. Some clones in this sample may be carry-over from other donors' samples.

The chain has TRBV4-2 and TRBJ2-1; weak D call: TRBD2 (7 bases). Germline lookup yields CDR1 LGHNA and CDR2 YNFKEQ. This CDR3 is built from 14 residues. Trimming took 0 bases from V and 12 from J, leaving 15 bases between them. The CDR3 here is CASSQEMGGGRQFF. Here the CDR3 DNA reads TGTGCCAGCAGCCAAGAGATGGGGGGCGGGAGGCAGTTCTTC.

The chain couples TRBV9 to TRBJ2-7; D gene unclear. CDR3 length: 16 residues. Per the germline V gene, CDR1 is SGDLS and CDR2 is YYNGEE. V dropped 0 bases and J dropped 0 bases, with 13 bases sitting between them. The CDR3 sequence is CASSVDWSGSSYEQYF. CDR3 DNA sequence: TGTGCCAGCAGCGTAGATTGGAGTGGCAGCTCCTACGAGCAGTACTTC.

The chain links TRBV28 to TRBJ2-7, with a weak D call TRBD2 (6 bases). Germline assignment: CDR1 MDHEN and CDR2 SYDVKM. Trimming shortened V by 7 bases and J by 12 bases, and 25 bases separated the two germline ends. CDR3 length: 14 amino acids. In DNA, the CDR3 is TGTGCCAGCAACTCACCGGGACCGGGGGTTAGTGTGTACTTC. This sequence encodes CASNSPGPGVSVYF. The whole variable domain, filled in from reference TRBV28 and TRBJ2-7, reads DVKVTQSSRYLVKRTGEKVFLECVQDMDHENMFWYRQDPGLGLRLIYFSYDVKMKEKGDIPEGYSVSREKKERFSLILESASTNQTSMYLCASNSPGPGVSVYFGPGTRLTVT.

The chain is built from TRBV4-3 and TRBJ1-2, with 8 nucleotides matching TRBD1. This CDR3 has 16 residues. In germline, CDR1 is LGHNA, CDR2 YSLEER. Germline trimming cut 1 base from V and 6 bases from J; bases unmatched to any gene: 10. CDR3 DNA: TGCGCCAGCAGCCAAGTGCCCCCCGACAGGGGCCATGGCTACACCTTC. This translates into CASSQVPPDRGHGYTF.

This clone occurred many times. V gene TRBV6-5 combines with J gene TRBJ2-1; TRBD2 aligns across 11 bases. Germline trimming cut 6 bases from V and 2 bases from J; bases unmatched to any gene: 0. Germline CDR1 and CDR2: MNHEY and SVGAGI. The CDR3 length is 14 residues. The CDR3 loop is CASRLAGAYNEQFF. The CDR3 coding sequence is TGTGCCAGCAGACTAGCGGGAGCCTACAATGAGCAGTTCTTC.

The chain recombines TRBV28 with TRBJ2-7; D call uncertain. CDR1 and CDR2 from the germline V gene are MDHEN and SYDVKM. V lost 2 bases and J lost 0, with 11 bases in between. This CDR3 has 15 amino acids. CDR3 bases: TGTGCCAGCAGTTTAGAACAATCGAGCTCCTACGAGCAGTACTTC. Translated: CASSLEQSSSYEQYF.

This rearrangement joins TRBV30 to TRBJ2-5, with D unclear. V shed 2 bases and J shed 5 bases, with 15 bases lying between them. Germline V gene data show CDR1 as GTSNPN and CDR2 as SVGIG (reference sequence). This CDR3 is 14 amino acids long. The DNA for the CDR3 is TGTGCCTGGAGTAGAGATTCCCCGAAGGAGACCCAGTACTTC. Amino acid sequence: CAWSRDSPKETQYF. Together with reference TRBV30 and TRBJ2-5, the CDR3 gives the full variable domain: SQTIHQWPATLVQPVGSPLSLECTVEGTSNPNLYWYRQAAGRGLQLLFYSVGIGQISSEVPQNLSASRPQDRQFILSSKKLLLSDSGFYLCAWSRDSPKETQYFGPGTRLLVL.

This rearrangement joins TRBV7-2 to TRBJ2-3; D is uncertain. The CDR3 runs to 14 residues. The germline CDR1 and CDR2 sequences are SGHTA and FQGNSA. V was shortened by 2 bases and J by 9 bases, with 15 bases between the two germline ends. This chain's CDR3 is CASSLTSSKTTQYF. The CDR3 bases are TGTGCCAGCAGCTTAACCAGCTCCAAGACAACGCAGTATTTT.

V is TRBV6-5 and J is TRBJ2-7; possible D gene TRBD1, 7 bases. The germline V gene has CDR1 MNHEY and CDR2 SVGAGI. The CDR3 sequence is 13 residues long. The V end lost 8 bases, the J end lost 6 bases, and 17 bases lay between the germline ends. The CDR3 DNA is TGTGCCAGCGGGAGGAGACAGGGATCCGAGCAGTACTTC. It specifies CASGRRQGSEQYF.